The rows below give T cell receptor beta chains drawn from one sample of a study of blood T cell repertoires in COVID-19. TCRdb's table, derived via immunoSEQ multiplex PCR, lists solely in-frame clones and lacks some. Counted here are fewer than 300,000 clones, 80% to 90% occurring once; the ten biggest clones make up 8.8%. Input material: PBMCs or T cells enriched from blood (not recorded which). These receptor sequences come from a middle-aged man who had recovered from COVID-19. CDR3s include the opening cysteine and the closing phenylalanine or tryptophan. D genes are given only for firm matches. Clone size is not always given. Where it is, it says once, few, many or a class for expanded clones.

cdr3_nt cdr3_aa j_call d_call cdr3_length clone_size v_call
TGTGCCAGCAGTTATGGGGACAGGTCTAATGAAAAACTGTTTTTT CASSYGDRSNEKLFF TRBJ1-4 TRBD1 15 few TRBV25-1
TGCGCCAGCAGTGAATCTGACAGGGGAGAGACCCAGTACTTC CASSESDRGETQYF TRBJ2-5 TRBD1 14 once TRBV10-1
TGTGCCAGCAGTTCAAACAGTTACAATGAGCAGTTCTTC CASSSNSYNEQFF TRBJ2-1 - 13 - TRBV27
TGTGCCAGCAGTGGGACAGGGGGAAATGAAAAACTGTTTTTT CASSGTGGNEKLFF TRBJ1-4 TRBD1 14 - TRBV28
TGTGCCAGCAGTTTAGGTAGTGGACAGCCCCAAGAGACCCAGTACTTC CASSLGSGQPQETQYF TRBJ2-5 - 16 - TRBV27
TGTGCCAGCAGCTTGGTGGGAGGGTTTGGCACTGAAGCTTTCTTT CASSLVGGFGTEAFF TRBJ1-1 - 15 - TRBV5-6
TGTGCCAGCAATACCGCTCAAGGACTAGCGGGAGGGTTTGAGCAGTACTTC CASNTAQGLAGGFEQYF TRBJ2-7 TRBD2 17 few TRBV27
TGCGCCAGCAGCCCCAGACAGGGGGCCTACGAGCAGTACTTC CASSPRQGAYEQYF TRBJ2-7 TRBD1 14 once TRBV4-3
TGTGCCAGCAGCAAGGACATGGCCGGCGCAACTAATGAAAAACTGTTTTTT CASSKDMAGATNEKLFF TRBJ1-4 - 17 - TRBV7-6
TGCGCCAGCAGCTCCCACAGGGGTGGTGGTTCACCCCTCCACTTT CASSSHRGGGSPLHF TRBJ1-6 TRBD1 15 - TRBV5-1
TGTGCCAGTAGTACCTCCCCGTGGGCCAGTCCCTACGAGCAGTACTTC CASSTSPWASPYEQYF TRBJ2-7 - 16 - TRBV19
TGTGCCAGCAGCAAACCTAGCGGGGGGAGCTCCTACAATGAGCAGTTCTTC CASSKPSGGSSYNEQFF TRBJ2-1 TRBD2 17 - TRBV11-3
TGCGCCAGCAGCCAAGCAACCCACTACAGGGGGCTTGGCACCGGGGAGCTGTTTTTT CASSQATHYRGLGTGELFF TRBJ2-2 TRBD1 19 - TRBV4-3
TGTGCCAGCTCACCACCCCTAGCGGGCGCACAAGAGACCCAGTACTTC CASSPPLAGAQETQYF TRBJ2-5 TRBD2 16 - TRBV18
TGTGCCAGCAGCCTACCCGGACTAGCGGGAGGAGCGGACACCGGGGAGCTGTTTTTT CASSLPGLAGGADTGELFF TRBJ2-2 TRBD2 19 - TRBV11-3
TGTGCCTGGAGAACAGGGTTCACTGAAGCTTTCTTT CAWRTGFTEAFF TRBJ1-1 - 12 - TRBV30
TGCGCCAGCAGCTTTACCGGGACAGGGGGAGAGACCCAGTACTTC CASSFTGTGGETQYF TRBJ2-5 TRBD1 15 - TRBV4-1
TGTGCCAGCAGCATCCGTTGGGAGTGGAACGAGCAGTACTTC CASSIRWEWNEQYF TRBJ2-7 - 14 few TRBV9
TGCGCCACCCGCGACAGTCCTAGCACAGATACGCAGTATTTT CATRDSPSTDTQYF TRBJ2-3 - 14 - TRBV5-1
TGTGCCAGCAGCGCTGAACAGGGGGCTTACACCGGGGAGCTGTTTTTT CASSAEQGAYTGELFF TRBJ2-2 TRBD1 16 - TRBV9
TGCGCCAGCAGCCATAGACCGGGAGCAATAACCCCCTACAATGAGCAGTTCTTC CASSHRPGAITPYNEQFF TRBJ2-1 - 18 - TRBV4-3
TGCGCCAGCAGCCCGGCCCAGGGGCGGCCGGGTGAGCAGTTCTTC CASSPAQGRPGEQFF TRBJ2-1 - 15 - TRBV5-1
TGTGCCAGCAGTCAGGACAGAGAGTACAATGAGCAGTTCTTC CASSQDREYNEQFF TRBJ2-1 - 14 - TRBV6-2/TRBV6-3
TGTGCCAGCAGCCAAGAATACAGGGGGAACACCATATATTTT CASSQEYRGNTIYF TRBJ1-3 TRBD1 14 - TRBV14
TGTGCCAGCAGCTTGGTCGGGAGTGTCGATACGCAGTATTTT CASSLVGSVDTQYF TRBJ2-3 - 14 - TRBV5-8
TGTGCCAGCAGCTATGCCTCTGGAGGATATTTT CASSYASGGYF TRBJ1-3 - 11 - TRBV6-5
TGTGCCAGCTCACTGGGACTAGCGGAAACCTACGAGCAGTACTTC CASSLGLAETYEQYF TRBJ2-7 TRBD2 15 - TRBV18
TGTGCCAGCAGCAACCTAGCGGGGGGGCAAGAGACCCAGTACTTC CASSNLAGGQETQYF TRBJ2-5 TRBD2 15 - TRBV7-3
TGTGCCAGCAGCTTCGACTACTCAAATCGAGGTGAGCAGTTCTTC CASSFDYSNRGEQFF TRBJ2-1 - 15 - TRBV7-2
TGTGCCAGTAGTATTAACAGGGTGAACACTGAAGCTTTCTTT CASSINRVNTEAFF TRBJ1-1 - 14 - TRBV19
TGTGCCAGCACCCGGACTGATAACTATGGCTACACCTTC CASTRTDNYGYTF TRBJ1-2 - 13 - TRBV12-3/TRBV12-4
TGCAGCGTTGTTAGCTGGGGACAGACTGGCTACACCTTC CSVVSWGQTGYTF TRBJ1-2 TRBD1 13 - TRBV29-1
TGTGCCACCAGCAGAGAAGTCCCTAGCGCACCCCCAAGGAGCAATGAGCAGTTCTTC CATSREVPSAPPRSNEQFF TRBJ2-1 - 19 - TRBV15
TGTGCCACCAGGGTAGGGGTGAGCAATCAGCCCCAGCATTTT CATRVGVSNQPQHF TRBJ1-5 - 14 - TRBV15
TGCGCCAGCAGCTTGATGGCGGGAGGGCCGTGGAATGAGCAGTTCTTC CASSLMAGGPWNEQFF TRBJ2-1 TRBD2 16 once TRBV5-1
TGTGCCAGCAAGCCGGGACTCCTCTACAATGAGCAGTTCTTC CASKPGLLYNEQFF TRBJ2-1 - 14 - TRBV6-5
TGTGCCAGCAGCTCATTACAGGGGGTTTTGACGACTGAAGCTTTCTTT CASSSLQGVLTTEAFF TRBJ1-1 TRBD1 16 - TRBV7-3
TGTGCCAGCTCACCGGGGACAGCTAGCAATCAGCCCCAGCATTTT CASSPGTASNQPQHF TRBJ1-5 TRBD1 15 - TRBV18
TGTGCCACCAGCAGTAATTACATTAGGGGGAACACCGGGGAGCTGTTTTTT CATSSNYIRGNTGELFF TRBJ2-2 - 17 - TRBV15
- CASSFFGQGIGTEAFF TRBJ1-1 - 16 - TRBV27
TGTGCCAGCAGTCGCGGGCCGAGCAATCAGCCCCAGCATTTT CASSRGPSNQPQHF TRBJ1-5 - 14 - TRBV27
TGTGCCAGCAGTCCGGGACAGGGGAACTCCGGAAACACCATATATTTT CASSPGQGNSGNTIYF TRBJ1-3 TRBD1 16 - TRBV27
TGTGCCAGCGGTCAGGGGCAAGGCACTGAAGCTTTCTTT CASGQGQGTEAFF TRBJ1-1 - 13 - TRBV7-3
TGTGCCAGCAGATCACGCGGGTTTTCACCCCTCCACTTT CASRSRGFSPLHF TRBJ1-6 - 13 - TRBV6-5
TGTGCCAGCAGCTCTAGCCCCCCCCGGGGTAACAATGAGCAGTTCTTC CASSSSPPRGNNEQFF TRBJ2-1 - 16 - TRBV7-9
TGTGCCTGGGGGGACAGGGAGAGCTATGGCTACACCTTC CAWGDRESYGYTF TRBJ1-2 TRBD1 13 - TRBV30
TGCGCCAGCAGCAAGGAGTATCAAGAGACCCAGTACTTC CASSKEYQETQYF TRBJ2-5 - 13 - TRBV5-1